These T cell receptor beta chains were read from a single sample in a study of blood T cell repertoires in COVID-19. Some clones are missing from TCRdb's copy, which holds only in-frame ones; the method was immunoSEQ multiplex PCR. Among 250,000 to 350,000 clones listed, roughly 89% were seen once. The sequenced sample consisted of PBMCs or T cells enriched from blood (not recorded which). These receptors came from a woman aged 18-35 years with acute COVID-19. Both conserved end residues are part of each CDR3. D genes are given only for firm matches. Size values are once, few and many counts, or a class for expanded clones, and some rows have none.

V	J	D	size	DNA	CDR3
TRBV4-2	TRBJ2-1	.	.	TGTGCCAGCAGCCAAGTCTGGGAGCGATGGGAGAGTGACAATGAGCAGTTCTTC	CASSQVWERWESDNEQFF
TRBV4-3	TRBJ1-4	.	.	TGCGCCAGCAGCCAAGATAGAGGACAGAAACTGTTTTTT	CASSQDRGQKLFF
TRBV25-1	TRBJ2-7	TRBD2	many	TGTGCCAGCAGTGAACTAGCGGGAGAGTCCTACGAGCAGTACTTC	CASSELAGESYEQYF
TRBV7-9	TRBJ2-4	TRBD1	.	TGTGCCAGCAGCGGGGACAGGAATTTCGTATCGGGCATTCAGTACTTC	CASSGDRNFVSGIQYF
TRBV28	TRBJ2-7	TRBD1	.	TGTGCCAGCAGTTTATTGACAGGGTCCTACGAGCAGTACTTC	CASSLLTGSYEQYF
TRBV6-5	TRBJ1-4	TRBD1	.	TGTGCCACCTCCGGGACAGGGAATGAAAAACTGTTTTTT	CATSGTGNEKLFF
TRBV30	TRBJ2-7	.	.	TGTGCCTCCCGCGGGGAGACCAGCTCCTACGAGCAGTACTTC	CASRGETSSYEQYF
TRBV5-1	TRBJ1-6	.	.	TGCGCCAGCAGCTGGCAAACCAATAATTCACCCCTCCACTTT	CASSWQTNNSPLHF
TRBV5-5	TRBJ2-1	.	.	TGTGCCAGCAGCTTGGCGCCCCCTCAGGCATACTCCTACAATGAGCAGTTCTTC	CASSLAPPQAYSYNEQFF
TRBV18	TRBJ1-2	.	.	TGTGCCAGCTCACCACCCGCTACCTATGGCTACACCTTC	CASSPPATYGYTF
TRBV11-2	TRBJ1-2	.	.	TGTGCCAGCAGCTTAGCAGGGGCCTATGGCTACACCTTC	CASSLAGAYGYTF
TRBV28	TRBJ1-4	TRBD1	few	TGTGCCAGCACCCTACAGGGGCCAACTAATGAAAAACTGTTTTTT	CASTLQGPTNEKLFF
TRBV5-1	TRBJ2-1	.	.	TGCGCCAGCAGCTTGGGCGGCGGAGTCCCCTACAATGAGCAGTTCTTC	CASSLGGGVPYNEQFF
TRBV7-9	TRBJ1-1	.	.	TGTGCCAGCAGCTCCGTCCTAGGGGGTGAAGCTTTCTTT	CASSSVLGGEAFF
TRBV11-3	TRBJ2-5	.	.	TGTGCCAGCAGCCCAGGAACTAGCAGGGAAGAGACCCAGTACTTC	CASSPGTSREETQYF
TRBV30	TRBJ1-3	.	.	TGTGCCTGGAGTGGGCGGGGAGCGACGGGAGGAAACACCATATATTTT	CAWSGRGATGGNTIYF